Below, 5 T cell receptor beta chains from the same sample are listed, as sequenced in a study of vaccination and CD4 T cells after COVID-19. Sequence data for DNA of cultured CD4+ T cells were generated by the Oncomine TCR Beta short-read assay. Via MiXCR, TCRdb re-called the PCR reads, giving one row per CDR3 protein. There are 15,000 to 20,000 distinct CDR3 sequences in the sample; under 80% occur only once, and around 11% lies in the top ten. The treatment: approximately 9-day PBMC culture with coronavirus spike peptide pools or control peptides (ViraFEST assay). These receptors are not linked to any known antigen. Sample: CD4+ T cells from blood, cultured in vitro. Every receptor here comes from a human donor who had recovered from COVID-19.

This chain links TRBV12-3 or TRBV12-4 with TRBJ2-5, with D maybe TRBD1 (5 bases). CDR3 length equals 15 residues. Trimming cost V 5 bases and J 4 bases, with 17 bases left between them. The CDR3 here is CASSPVTSRGETQYF. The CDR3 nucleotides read TGTGCCAGCAGTCCTGTGACTTCTAGGGGAGAGACCCAGTACTTC.

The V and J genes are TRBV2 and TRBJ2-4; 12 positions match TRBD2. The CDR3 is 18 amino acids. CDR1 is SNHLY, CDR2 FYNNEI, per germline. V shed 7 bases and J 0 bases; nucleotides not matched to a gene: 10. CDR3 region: CASKGASGRELAKNIQYF. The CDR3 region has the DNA TGTGCCAGCAAGGGGGCTAGCGGGAGGGAGCTAGCCAAAAACATTCAGTACTTC.

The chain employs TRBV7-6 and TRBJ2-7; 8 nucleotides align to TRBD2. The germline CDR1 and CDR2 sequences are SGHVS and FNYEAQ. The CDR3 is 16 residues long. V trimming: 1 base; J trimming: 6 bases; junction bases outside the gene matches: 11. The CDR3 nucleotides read TGTGCCAGCAGCTTAGAGGGGGGCGGGAGGATCGGCGAGCAGTACTTC. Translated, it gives CASSLEGGGRIGEQYF.

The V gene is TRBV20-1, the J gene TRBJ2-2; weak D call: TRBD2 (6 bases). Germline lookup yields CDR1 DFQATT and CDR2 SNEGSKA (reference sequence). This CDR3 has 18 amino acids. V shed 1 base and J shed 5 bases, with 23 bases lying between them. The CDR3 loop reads CSARAGIAATVGTGELFF. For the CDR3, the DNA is TGCAGTGCTAGAGCCGGGATAGCGGCTACCGTGGGGACCGGGGAGCTGTTTTTT.

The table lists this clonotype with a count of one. The CDR3 DNA reads TGTGCCAGCAGCCAAGATAAGCGACCGGGCTTCTCCTACAATGAGCAGTTCTTC. It yields the protein CASSQDKRPGFSYNEQFF. The J gene is TRBJ2-1, the V gene TRBV3-1; no clear D. V shed 0 bases and J shed 0 bases, with 15 bases lying between them. This CDR3 region has 18 residues. CDR1 and CDR2 (germline): LGHDT, YNNKEL (reference sequence).